The 29 T cell receptor beta chains listed next were all sequenced from one sample in a study of shared clonotypes between healthy human individuals. Terminally differentiated effector memory CD45RA+ cells were excluded from the naive CD8 cells, which were CD45RO-negative and positively selected for CCR7. Sequencing was performed with immunoSEQ multiplex PCR; in TCRdb, only in-frame clones are kept and a portion is missing. Seen here are about 2.2 million clones, 80% to 95% observed once, and the top ten hold about 1.7%. Material for sequencing was naive CD8+ T cells from PBMCs. These receptors originate from a man aged 18 to 29 in good health. Some clones in this sample may be carry-over from other donors' samples.

The chain combines TRBV7-9 with TRBJ2-3; 9 bases line up with TRBD1. This CDR3 comprises 15 residues. Germline-derived CDR1 and CDR2 are SEHNR and FQNEAQ (reference sequence). V was clipped by 7 bases and J by 0 bases; unmatched bases: 5. The CDR3 bases are TGTGCCAGCACCCCACAGGGGGCCAGCACAGATACGCAGTATTTT. It is translated as CASTPQGASTDTQYF.

The chain combines TRBV29-1 with TRBJ2-1, with D unresolved. CDR3 length equals 10 residues. Trimming stripped 3 bases from V and 8 bases from J, with 5 bases between. Germline V gene sequence: CDR1 SQVTM, CDR2 ANQGSEA. In DNA, the CDR3 is TGCAGCGTTGACACGCATGAGCAGTTCTTC. Its protein is CSVDTHEQFF.

The rearrangement uses TRBV19 and TRBJ1-5; no definite D call. CDR1 is LNHDA and CDR2 is SQIVND in the germline V gene (reference sequence). The CDR3 covers 15 residues. Trimming took 7 bases from V and 5 from J, leaving 18 bases between them. The CDR3 nucleotides are TGTGCCAGTAAAAAAGGTAGTAGGATGGATCAGCCCCAGCATTTT. This gives the protein CASKKGSRMDQPQHF.

The genes are TRBV7-3 and TRBJ2-7, with 9 bases aligning to TRBD1. The V and J ends lost 4 bases and 5 bases, in that order; junction bases with no gene match: 6. Germline values: CDR1 SGHTA, CDR2 FQGTGA. The CDR3 extends over 14 amino acids. DNA for the CDR3: TGTGCCAGCAGCTCCCGGACAGGGGACAACGAGCAGTACTTC. It translates to CASSSRTGDNEQYF.

The V gene is TRBV27, the J gene TRBJ2-7; D perhaps matches TRBD2 (5 bases). Germline assignment: CDR1 MNHEY and CDR2 SMNVEV (reference sequence). The CDR3 is 14 residues long. V dropped 5 bases and J dropped 5 bases, with 16 bases sitting between them. The CDR3, as DNA: TGTGCCAGCAGTCGGGTCGGGATATCCCACGAGCAGTACTTC. Protein product: CASSRVGISHEQYF.

This chain uses TRBV18 with TRBJ2-6, with D perhaps TRBD2 (5 bases). Germline V gene lookup returns CDR1 KGHSH and CDR2 LQKENI. V was pared by 4 bases and J by 2 bases, with 12 bases between. This CDR3 contains 16 residues. CDR3 loop: CASSLFGEPGANVLTF. CDR3 bases: TGTGCCAGCTCACTTTTCGGGGAACCTGGGGCCAACGTCCTGACTTTC.

V gene TRBV5-1 combines with J gene TRBJ2-7; 7 bases line up with TRBD1. The junction had 10 bases not matched to a gene; V was cut back by 0 bases and J by 7 bases. This CDR3 comprises 15 residues. The V gene's germline CDR1 is SGHRS and CDR2 YFSETQ. CDR3 sequence: CASSLALQGSEEQYF. DNA for the CDR3: TGCGCCAGCAGCTTGGCCTTACAGGGGTCGGAGGAGCAGTACTTC.

This chain uses TRBV5-1 with TRBJ2-3; D tentatively fits TRBD1 or TRBD2 (5 bases each). This CDR3 contains 15 residues. Trimming cost V 0 bases and J 3 bases, with 11 bases left between them. The V gene's germline CDR1 is SGHRS and CDR2 YFSETQ. The CDR3 region is CASSLGGVVTDTQYF. CDR3 nucleotide sequence: TGCGCCAGCAGCTTGGGAGGGGTGGTGACAGATACGCAGTATTTT.

The V and J genes are TRBV15 and TRBJ2-1, with TRBD2 matching 7 bases. The CDR3 runs 14 residues. The junction had 4 bases not matched to a gene; V was cut back by 3 bases and J by 5 bases. The germline CDR1 and CDR2 sequences are LNHNV and YYDKDF (reference sequence). Written as DNA, the CDR3 is TGTGCCACCAGCAGCCGCGGACTAGACAATGAGCAGTTCTTC. It yields the protein CATSSRGLDNEQFF.

The rearrangement joins TRBV9 to TRBJ2-2, with D possibly being TRBD2 (6 bases). The CDR3 loop spans 17 amino acids. From germline, CDR1 is SGDLS and CDR2 YYNGEE. Trimming left V 0 bases short and J 4 bases short, with 16 bases between. The CDR3 reads CASSVVGLGGVTGELFF. As DNA, the CDR3 is TGTGCCAGCAGCGTAGTAGGCTTGGGGGGAGTCACCGGGGAGCTGTTTTTT.

The V gene is TRBV5-4, the J gene TRBJ2-7, with D maybe TRBD1 (7 bases). Germline V gives CDR1 SGHNT, CDR2 YYREEE (reference sequence). CDR3 length equals 12 residues. The V and J ends lost 7 bases and 9 bases respectively, with 17 bases between them. CDR3 in amino acids: CASSGGREVQYF. The CDR3 DNA is TGTGCCAGCTCAGGGGGGCGGGAAGTGCAGTACTTC.

V and J are TRBV11-2 and TRBJ2-3, with TRBD2 matching 11 bases. The CDR3 length is 17 residues. CDR1 and CDR2 from the germline V gene are SGHAT and FQNNGV. The V segment lost 1 base and the J segment 4 bases; nucleotides outside the gene matches: 7. The CDR3 loop reads CASSLGILAGDSDTQYF. DNA of the CDR3: TGTGCCAGCAGCTTAGGAATACTAGCGGGAGATTCAGATACGCAGTATTTT.

This clone was detected once. The chain uses TRBV5-1 and TRBJ2-6; 7 bases are a match to TRBD1. Germline CDR1 and CDR2: SGHRS and YFSETQ. The length of the CDR3 is 16 residues. Unmatched junction bases numbered 9, after V lost 6 bases and J lost 3 bases. The CDR3 protein is CASTLTGYSGANVLTF. CDR3 coding DNA: TGCGCCAGCACCCTGACAGGGTACAGTGGGGCCAACGTCCTGACTTTC.

The count of this clone is one. The V and J genes are TRBV27 and TRBJ1-5; no clear D. V was shortened by 5 bases and J by 1 base, with 12 bases between the two germline ends. This CDR3 comprises 15 residues. Germline V gene sequence: CDR1 MNHEY, CDR2 SMNVEV (reference sequence). DNA of the CDR3: TGTGCCAGCAGTCCCGGGGTGAGGAGCAATCAGCCCCAGCATTTT. Translating gives CASSPGVRSNQPQHF.

The J gene is TRBJ2-7, the V gene TRBV10-3; no firm D call. CDR1 and CDR2 from the germline V gene are ENHRY and SYGVKD. The V gene lost 6 bases and the J gene lost 0 bases, with 9 bases spanning the gap. The CDR3 spans 13 residues. In nucleotides, the CDR3 is TGTGCCATCAGGATCAGTAGCTCCTACGAGCAGTACTTC. It is translated as CAIRISSSYEQYF.

The V call is TRBV28, the J call TRBJ2-2, with a tentative D call TRBD2 (6 bases). This CDR3 spans 16 amino acids. Deletions cut 3 bases from V and 1 base from J, with 12 bases between. The V gene's germline CDR1 is MDHEN and CDR2 SYDVKM. The CDR3, as DNA: TGTGCCAGCAGTTTGTCGGCGGGATTGAACACCGGGGAGCTGTTTTTT. Protein sequence: CASSLSAGLNTGELFF.

The J gene is TRBJ2-3, the V gene TRBV27; 7 bases are shared with TRBD1. CDR3 length: 15 amino acids. Trimming removed 4 bases from V and 0 bases from J; junction bases left unmatched: 4. Germline V CDR1 and CDR2: MNHEY, SMNVEV (reference sequence). The CDR3 DNA reads TGTGCCAGCAGTTCCCGGGACAGTAGCACAGATACGCAGTATTTT. Protein product: CASSSRDSSTDTQYF.

The genes are TRBV14 and TRBJ2-1, with no clear D. Germline loops: CDR1 SGHDN, CDR2 FVKESK. V lost 1 base, J lost 7 bases, and 11 bases lay in between. CDR3 length equals 14 residues. The CDR3 reads CASSQGARLNEQFF. The DNA of the CDR3 is TGTGCCAGCAGCCAAGGTGCTAGATTGAATGAGCAGTTCTTC. The full variable domain, its missing parts supplied by reference TRBV14 and TRBJ2-1, is EAGVTQFPSHSVIEKGQTVTLRCDPISGHDNLYWYRRVMGKEIKFLLHFVKESKQDESGMPNNRFLAERTGGTYSTLKVQPAELEDSGVYFCASSQGARLNEQFFGPGTRLTVL.

This sequence joins TRBV5-4 and TRBJ1-1, with D uncertain. Germline V gives CDR1 SGHNT, CDR2 YYREEE (reference sequence). This CDR3 has 15 residues. Trimming cost V 1 base and J 5 bases, with 15 bases left between them. The CDR3 nucleotides are TGTGCCAGCAGCTTGACGTTGGGGTTTTCGACTGAAGCTTTCTTT. Amino acids: CASSLTLGFSTEAFF.

In its sample, this clone was seen once. CDR3 residues: CATSSQDSWSNQPQHF. The DNA for the CDR3 is TGTGCCACCAGCAGTCAGGACAGTTGGAGCAATCAGCCCCAGCATTTT. The chain uses TRBV15 and TRBJ1-5; D is perhaps TRBD1 (6 bases). V was shortened by 3 bases and J by 1 base, with 13 bases between the two germline ends. There are 16 residues in the CDR3. CDR1 LNHNV and CDR2 YYDKDF come from the germline V gene (reference sequence).

This chain uses TRBV7-9 with TRBJ2-7, with D uncertain. This CDR3 region has 18 residues. Germline V gives CDR1 SEHNR, CDR2 FQNEAQ (reference sequence). The V and J ends lost 2 bases and 3 bases respectively, with 23 bases between them. The CDR3 sequence: CASSLPTTGRILLYEQYF. In nucleotides, the CDR3 is TGTGCCAGCAGCTTACCCACAACTGGACGGATCCTCCTCTACGAGCAGTACTTC.

A single count supports this clone. This chain connects TRBV7-2 to TRBJ1-2; the match to TRBD1 covers 7 bases. CDR3 length equals 16 residues. Trimming cost V 1 base and J 4 bases; bases outside gene matches: 9. Per the germline V gene, CDR1 is SGHTA and CDR2 is FQGNSA. The CDR3 DNA sequence: TGTGCCAGCAGCTTAGAGGGACAGACATTTCCCTATGGCTACACCTTC. It specifies CASSLEGQTFPYGYTF.

This chain connects TRBV13 to TRBJ2-5; 9 nucleotides line up with TRBD1. With 2 bases clipped from V and 2 bases from J, the junction kept 12 bases outside the gene matches. Germline V gene data show CDR1 as PRHDT and CDR2 as FYEKMQ (reference sequence). The CDR3 is made up of 18 amino acids. The CDR3 loop reads CASSLTPGQGSQQETQYF. Here the CDR3 DNA reads TGTGCCAGCAGCTTAACCCCGGGACAGGGAAGTCAACAAGAGACCCAGTACTTC.

The CDR3 is CASSWPRDTIYF. The CDR3, as DNA: TGTGCCAGCAGCTGGCCCCGGGACACCATATATTTT. V and J are TRBV7-6 and TRBJ1-3, with D hard to call. The CDR3 runs 12 residues. CDR1 is SGHVS, CDR2 FNYEAQ, per germline. The germline V and J ends were trimmed by 4 bases and 8 bases, with 9 bases remaining between them.

This clone was recorded only once. The chain recombines TRBV2 with TRBJ2-4; 14 bases fit TRBD2. Germline lookup yields CDR1 SNHLY and CDR2 FYNNEI. J lost 6 bases, V lost 6 bases, and 4 bases had no gene match. The CDR3 is made up of 15 amino acids. The CDR3 DNA sequence: TGTGCCAGCAGAGGACTAGCGGGAGGCATAAACATTCAGTACTTC. Its protein product is CASRGLAGGINIQYF.

This chain links TRBV7-6 with TRBJ1-3; D ambiguous. CDR1 is SGHVS, CDR2 FNYEAQ, per germline. V lost 5 bases and J 4 bases, leaving 18 bases between the germline ends. The length of the CDR3 is 16 residues. CDR3 sequence (DNA): TGTGCCAGCAGCCCAATATTAGGTGTTAACGGAAACACCATATATTTT. The encoded protein is CASSPILGVNGNTIYF.

This chain links TRBV19 with TRBJ2-7, with D perhaps given as TRBD1 or TRBD2 (5 bases each). The CDR3 consists of 15 residues. Germline values: CDR1 LNHDA, CDR2 SQIVND (reference sequence). V lost 1 base and J 5 bases, leaving 15 bases between the germline ends. CDR3 protein: CASSIGRGGPDEQYF. The CDR3 DNA reads TGTGCCAGTAGTATAGGTCGGGGCGGGCCCGACGAGCAGTACTTC. Looking up the rest from reference TRBV19 and TRBJ2-7 gives the full variable domain: DGGITQSPKYLFRKEGQNVTLSCEQNLNHDAMYWYRQDPGQGLRLIYYSQIVNDFQKGDIAEGYSVSREKKESFPLTVTSAQKNPTAFYLCASSIGRGGPDEQYFGPGTRLTVT.

The chain couples TRBV29-1 to TRBJ1-2; possibly TRBD1 for D (5 bases). Germline V gene lookup returns CDR1 SQVTM and CDR2 ANQGSEA. Trimming pared 5 bases from V and 8 bases from J, leaving 18 bases between. CDR3 length: 13 amino acids. The CDR3 DNA reads TGCAGCGTTTTTCCTGGGGGGACGGGCGGCTACACCTTC. Protein product: CSVFPGGTGGYTF.

This chain uses TRBV5-4 with TRBJ2-7; the match to TRBD2 covers 9 bases. Per germline, CDR1 SGHNT and CDR2 YYREEE (reference sequence). The J segment lost 7 bases and the V segment lost 4 bases, leaving 12 bases of the junction unmatched. CDR3 length: 15 residues. CDR3 protein: CASSARVAGEEEQYF. DNA of the CDR3: TGTGCCAGCAGCGCGCGGGTAGCGGGAGAGGAAGAGCAGTACTTC. The variable domain in full, completed from reference TRBV5-4 and TRBJ2-7, reads ETGVTQSPTHLIKTRGQQVTLRCSSQSGHNTVSWYQQALGQGPQFIFQYYREEENGRGNFPPRFSGLQFPNYSSELNVNALELDDSALYLCASSARVAGEEEQYFGPGTRLTVT.